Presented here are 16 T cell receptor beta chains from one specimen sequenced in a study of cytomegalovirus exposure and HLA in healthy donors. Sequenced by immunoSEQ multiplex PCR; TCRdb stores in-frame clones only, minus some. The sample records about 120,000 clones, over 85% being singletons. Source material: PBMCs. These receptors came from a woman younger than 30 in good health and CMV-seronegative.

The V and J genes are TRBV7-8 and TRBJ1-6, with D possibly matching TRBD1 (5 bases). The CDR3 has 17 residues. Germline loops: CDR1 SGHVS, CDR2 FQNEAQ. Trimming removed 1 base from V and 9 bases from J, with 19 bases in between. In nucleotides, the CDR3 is TGTGCCAGCAGCTTAGTTCCGGTAGGGGTTAAAAGTTCACCCCTCCACTTT. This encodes CASSLVPVGVKSSPLHF.

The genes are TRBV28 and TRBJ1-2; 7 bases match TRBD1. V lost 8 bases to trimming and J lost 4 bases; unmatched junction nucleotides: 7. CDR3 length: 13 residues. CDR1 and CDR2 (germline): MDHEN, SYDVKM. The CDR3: CASLDRLSYGYTF. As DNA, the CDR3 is TGTGCCAGCCTGGACAGGCTTTCCTATGGCTACACCTTC.

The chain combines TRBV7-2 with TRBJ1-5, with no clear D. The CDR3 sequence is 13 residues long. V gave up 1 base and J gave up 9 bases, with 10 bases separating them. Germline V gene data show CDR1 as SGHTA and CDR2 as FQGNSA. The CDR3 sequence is CASSLDGPRPQHF. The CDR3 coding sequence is TGTGCCAGCAGCTTAGATGGGCCTCGGCCCCAGCATTTT.

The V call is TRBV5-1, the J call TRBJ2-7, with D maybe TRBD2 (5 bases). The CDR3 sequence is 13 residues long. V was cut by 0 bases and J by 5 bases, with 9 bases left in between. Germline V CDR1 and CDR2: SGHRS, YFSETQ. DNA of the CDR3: TGCGCCAGCAGCTTGGCGGGGATGAACGAGCAGTACTTC. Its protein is CASSLAGMNEQYF.

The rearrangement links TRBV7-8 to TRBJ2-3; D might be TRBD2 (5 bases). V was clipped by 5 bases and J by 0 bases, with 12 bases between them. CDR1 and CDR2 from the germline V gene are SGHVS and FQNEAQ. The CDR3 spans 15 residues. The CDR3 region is CASSPSLSSTDTQYF. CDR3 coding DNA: TGTGCCAGCAGCCCTAGCCTTTCTAGCACAGATACGCAGTATTTT.

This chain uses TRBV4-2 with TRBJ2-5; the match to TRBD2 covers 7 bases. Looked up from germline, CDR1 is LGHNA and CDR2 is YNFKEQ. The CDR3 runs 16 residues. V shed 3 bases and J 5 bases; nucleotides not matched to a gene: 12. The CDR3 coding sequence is TGTGCCAGCAGCCAGGTCGGGGGGACCTCCGGGGAGACCCAGTACTTC. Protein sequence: CASSQVGGTSGETQYF.

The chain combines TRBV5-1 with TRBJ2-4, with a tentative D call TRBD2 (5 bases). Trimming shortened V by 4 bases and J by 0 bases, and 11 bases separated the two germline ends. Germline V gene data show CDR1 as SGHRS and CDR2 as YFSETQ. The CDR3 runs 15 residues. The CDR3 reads CASSPRGIAKNIQYF. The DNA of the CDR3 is TGCGCCAGCAGCCCCCGGGGTATAGCCAAAAACATTCAGTACTTC.

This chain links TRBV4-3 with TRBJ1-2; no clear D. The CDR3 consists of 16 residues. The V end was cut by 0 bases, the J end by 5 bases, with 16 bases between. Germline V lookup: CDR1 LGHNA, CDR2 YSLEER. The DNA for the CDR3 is TGCGCCAGCAGCCAAGAAGTAGGGTGGACTGCTTATGGCTACACCTTC. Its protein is CASSQEVGWTAYGYTF.

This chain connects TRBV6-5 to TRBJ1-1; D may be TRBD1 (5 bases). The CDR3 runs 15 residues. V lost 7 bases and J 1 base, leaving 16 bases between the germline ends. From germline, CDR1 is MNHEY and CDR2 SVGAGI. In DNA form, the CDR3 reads TGTGCCAGCACTGGACAAAGGGGAACGAACACTGAAGCTTTCTTT. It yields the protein CASTGQRGTNTEAFF.

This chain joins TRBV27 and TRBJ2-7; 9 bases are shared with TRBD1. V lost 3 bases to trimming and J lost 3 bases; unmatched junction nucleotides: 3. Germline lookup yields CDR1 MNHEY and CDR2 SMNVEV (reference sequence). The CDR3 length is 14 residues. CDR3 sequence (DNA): TGTGCCAGCAGTTTGGACAGGGGAATCTACGAGCAGTACTTC. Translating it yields CASSLDRGIYEQYF.

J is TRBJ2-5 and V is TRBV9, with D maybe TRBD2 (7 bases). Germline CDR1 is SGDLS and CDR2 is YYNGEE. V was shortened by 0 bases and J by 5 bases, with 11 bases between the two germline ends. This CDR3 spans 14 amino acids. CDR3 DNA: TGTGCCAGCAGCGTAGGGGGGGGCAGGGAGACCCAGTACTTC. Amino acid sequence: CASSVGGGRETQYF.

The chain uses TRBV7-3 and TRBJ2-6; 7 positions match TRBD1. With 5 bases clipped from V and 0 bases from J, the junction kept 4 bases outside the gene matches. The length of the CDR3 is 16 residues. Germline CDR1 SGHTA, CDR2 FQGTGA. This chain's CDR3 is CASSRQGYSGANVLTF. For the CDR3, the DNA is TGTGCCAGCAGCCGACAGGGTTACTCTGGGGCCAACGTCCTGACTTTC. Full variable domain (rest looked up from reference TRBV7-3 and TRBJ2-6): GAGVSQTPSNKVTEKGKYVELRCDPISGHTALYWYRQSLGQGPEFLIYFQGTGAADDSGLPNDRFFAVRPEGSVSTLKIQRTERGDSAVYLCASSRQGYSGANVLTFGAGSRLTVL.

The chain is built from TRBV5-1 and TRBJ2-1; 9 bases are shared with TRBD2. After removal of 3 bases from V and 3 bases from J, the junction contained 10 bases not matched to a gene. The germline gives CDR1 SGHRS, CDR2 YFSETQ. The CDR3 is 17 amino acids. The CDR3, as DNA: TGCGCCAGCAGCTCAGACATAGCGGGAGTGGGCTACAATGAGCAGTTCTTC. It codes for CASSSDIAGVGYNEQFF.

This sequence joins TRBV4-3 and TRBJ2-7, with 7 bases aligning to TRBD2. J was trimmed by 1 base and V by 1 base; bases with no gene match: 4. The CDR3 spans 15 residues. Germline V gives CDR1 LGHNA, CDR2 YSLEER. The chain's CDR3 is CASSQAGGISYEQYF. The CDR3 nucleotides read TGCGCCAGCAGCCAAGCCGGGGGGATATCCTACGAGCAGTACTTC.

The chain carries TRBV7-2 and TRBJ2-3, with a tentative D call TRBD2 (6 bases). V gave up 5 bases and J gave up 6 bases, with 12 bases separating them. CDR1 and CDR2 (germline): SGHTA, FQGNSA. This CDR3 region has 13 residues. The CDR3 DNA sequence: TGTGCCAGCAGCGGGCTAGGGAGGGATACGCAGTATTTT. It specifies CASSGLGRDTQYF.

This CDR3 reads CATSRAGMGGLNTEAFF. Here the CDR3 DNA reads TGTGCCACCAGCAGAGCTGGGATGGGGGGGTTAAACACTGAAGCTTTCTTT. This chain connects TRBV15 to TRBJ1-1, with D possibly being TRBD1 (5 bases). The V and J ends lost 1 base and 2 bases respectively, with 17 bases between them. The V gene's germline CDR1 is LNHNV and CDR2 YYDKDF (reference sequence). The CDR3 is made up of 17 amino acids.